Shown below are 30 T cell receptor beta chains from a single sample sequenced in a study of blood T cell repertoires in COVID-19 (dated by TCRdb to the early 2020s). Preparation of the library involved the immunoSEQ multiplex PCR assay. TCRdb limited this immuneACCESS table to in-frame rearrangements with V and J called. A share of clones is missing; checked studies link under half to unresolved V genes, and the rest is unexplained. The sample profile shows approximately 500,000 clones; about 89% of them were found once. Around 7.8% of the sample is taken by the ten largest. Material for sequencing was peripheral blood. The receptors were sampled from a woman aged 45 to 65 with COVID-19, enrolled during active disease.

J is TRBJ2-3 and V is TRBV27, with a possible D match to TRBD1 (5 bases). Trimming took 3 bases from V and 2 from J, leaving 15 bases between them. The CDR3 totals 16 residues. CDR1 is MNHEY, CDR2 SMNVEV, per germline (reference sequence). The CDR3 region is CASSFFGDSPTDTQYF. In DNA, the CDR3 is TGTGCCAGCAGTTTTTTCGGAGACAGCCCCACAGATACGCAGTATTTT.

This chain uses TRBV6-5 with TRBJ1-4, with a possible D match to TRBD1 (5 bases). Between the trimmed V and J ends, which lost 5 bases and 3 bases, there was a span of 7 bases. Germline V gives CDR1 MNHEY, CDR2 SVGAGI. The CDR3 is made up of 13 amino acids. The CDR3 coding sequence is TGTGCCAGCAGTCAGGGTTCTAATGAAAAACTGTTTTTT. As protein: CASSQGSNEKLFF.

The chain couples TRBV24-1 to TRBJ1-5, with 7 bases lining up with TRBD1. The CDR3 covers 15 residues. CDR1 is KGHDR, CDR2 SFDVKD, per germline. The V gene end was trimmed by 5 bases and the J gene end by 4 bases; junction bases not matched to a gene: 7. DNA of the CDR3: TGTGCCACCAGTGGGGCGGGACAGCTAAATCAGCCCCAGCATTTT. Translation gives CATSGAGQLNQPQHF.

The chain combines TRBV5-5 with TRBJ1-6; TRBD1 agrees at 7 bases. Germline-derived CDR1 and CDR2 are SGHKS and YYEKEE (reference sequence). The CDR3 consists of 17 residues. V was pared by 4 bases and J by 0 bases, with 7 bases of the junction left unmatched. The CDR3 spells CASSHSRGSSYNSPLHF. In DNA, the CDR3 is TGTGCCAGCAGCCACTCCAGGGGGAGCTCCTATAATTCACCCCTCCACTTT.

The chain uses TRBV5-1 and TRBJ1-1; 7 positions agree with TRBD1. The germline V gene encodes CDR1 SGHRS and CDR2 YFSETQ. The CDR3 extends over 15 amino acids. With V trimmed by 1 base and J by 1 base, 4 bases remained unmatched. The CDR3 DNA reads TGCGCCAGCAGCTTGTCAGGGGGAGGGAACACTGAAGCTTTCTTT. Its translation: CASSLSGGGNTEAFF.

This clone occurred once. The V call is TRBV2, the J call TRBJ1-5, with D tentatively TRBD1 (5 bases). The germline V gene has CDR1 SNHLY and CDR2 FYNNEI. The V gene lost 7 bases and the J gene lost 5 bases, with 15 bases spanning the gap. The CDR3 totals 14 residues. The DNA of the CDR3 is TGTGCCAGCAAGGGGACGCGGGGGGATCAGCCCCAGCATTTT. Translated: CASKGTRGDQPQHF.

J is TRBJ2-6 and V is TRBV7-6; TRBD1 matches at 7 bases. Germline assignment: CDR1 SGHVS and CDR2 FNYEAQ. V was pared by 4 bases and J by 2 bases, with 2 bases of the junction left unmatched. The CDR3 consists of 15 residues. CDR3 DNA: TGTGCCAGCAGCTCCACAGGGGCTGGGGCCAACGTCCTGACTTTC. Protein: CASSSTGAGANVLTF.

The sample holds a few counts of this clone. The rearrangement joins TRBV28 to TRBJ1-6; D remains ambiguous. Trimming removed 7 bases from V and 7 bases from J, with 17 bases in between. The CDR3 covers 15 residues. Germline V gene lookup returns CDR1 MDHEN and CDR2 SYDVKM. This chain's CDR3 is CASMGRRAQNSPLHF. Here the CDR3 DNA reads TGTGCCAGCATGGGCAGGAGGGCTCAGAATTCACCCCTCCACTTT. The entire variable domain, with the rest obtained from reference TRBV28 and TRBJ1-6, is as follows: DVKVTQSSRYLVKRTGEKVFLECVQDMDHENMFWYRQDPGLGLRLIYFSYDVKMKEKGDIPEGYSVSREKKERFSLILESASTNQTSMYLCASMGRRAQNSPLHFGNGTRLTVT.

The chain couples TRBV28 to TRBJ1-4, with TRBD1 matching over 10 bases. This CDR3 contains 15 residues. Looked up from germline, CDR1 is MDHEN and CDR2 is SYDVKM. The trim removed 8 bases at V and 8 bases at J, leaving 11 bases unmatched. Here the CDR3 DNA reads TGTGCCAGCGATCCACGGACAGGGGGAGGCGAAAAACTGTTTTTT. Residues: CASDPRTGGGEKLFF. The full variable domain, with the rest looked up from reference TRBV28 and TRBJ1-4, is DVKVTQSSRYLVKRTGEKVFLECVQDMDHENMFWYRQDPGLGLRLIYFSYDVKMKEKGDIPEGYSVSREKKERFSLILESASTNQTSMYLCASDPRTGGGEKLFFGSGTQLSVL.

This chain links TRBV5-6 with TRBJ1-1; D remains unclear. With 3 bases removed from V and 5 bases from J, the gap between germline ends came to 11 bases. CDR1 SGHDT and CDR2 YYEEEE come from the germline V gene. The CDR3 has 13 amino acids. The CDR3 reads CASSSGRSTEAFF. The CDR3 coding sequence is TGTGCCAGCAGCTCAGGTAGGTCGACTGAAGCTTTCTTT. The full variable domain, rest sourced from reference TRBV5-6 and TRBJ1-1, is DAGVTQSPTHLIKTRGQQVTLRCSPKSGHDTVSWYQQALGQGPQFIFQYYEEEERQRGNFPDRFSGHQFPNYSSELNVNALLLGDSALYLCASSSGRSTEAFFGQGTRLTVV.

This clone was counted between two and nine times. The rearrangement joins TRBV6-1 to TRBJ1-6, with no clear D. The CDR3 has 15 residues. V was pared by 2 bases and J by 9 bases, with 14 bases between. Germline values: CDR1 MNHNS, CDR2 SASEGT. CDR3: CASSESLGEGSPLHF. The CDR3 DNA sequence: TGTGCCAGCAGTGAAAGTCTCGGGGAGGGTTCACCCCTCCACTTT.

The rearrangement uses TRBV5-1 and TRBJ1-2; 8 bases agree with TRBD1. CDR1 and CDR2 (germline): SGHRS, YFSETQ. This CDR3 region has 15 residues. After removal of 0 bases from V and 7 bases from J, the junction contained 8 bases not matched to a gene. The CDR3 DNA sequence: TGCGCCAGCAGCTTGGAACCCCAGGGGGCAAGTGGCTACACCTTC. This gives the protein CASSLEPQGASGYTF.

CDR3 DNA: TGTGCCAGCAGGCCGGGACTAGAGTCCTACGAGCAGTACTTC. This translates into CASRPGLESYEQYF. This rearrangement joins TRBV11-2 to TRBJ2-7, with TRBD2 matching 8 bases. Germline CDR1 reads SGHAT; CDR2 reads FQNNGV. The CDR3 totals 14 residues. The J segment lost 1 base and the V segment lost 6 bases, leaving 5 bases of the junction unmatched.

CDR3 sequence: CAWSVGRLNTEAFF. The CDR3, as DNA: TGTGCCTGGAGTGTGGGCAGGCTGAACACTGAAGCTTTCTTT. V gene TRBV30 combines with J gene TRBJ1-1; D gene unclear. Per the germline V gene, CDR1 is GTSNPN and CDR2 is SVGIG (reference sequence). The CDR3 runs 14 residues. V dropped 0 bases and J dropped 0 bases, with 8 bases sitting between them.

This sequence joins TRBV19 and TRBJ2-1, with 8 bases identical to TRBD2. Germline V lookup: CDR1 LNHDA, CDR2 SQIVND (reference sequence). V lost 4 bases and J lost 3; bases outside the gene matches: 8. The CDR3 is 16 residues long. DNA of the CDR3: TGTGCCAGTAGTACCCCGGGCCGGGGGGGCTACAATGAGCAGTTCTTC. As protein: CASSTPGRGGYNEQFF.

The chain couples TRBV5-6 to TRBJ2-7, with 7 bases aligning to TRBD1. The CDR3 length is 14 residues. Germline trimming cut 4 bases from V and 0 bases from J; bases unmatched to any gene: 4. Germline V gives CDR1 SGHDT, CDR2 YYEEEE. CDR3 loop: CASSPGTVSYEQYF. The DNA for the CDR3 is TGTGCCAGCAGCCCCGGGACAGTCTCCTACGAGCAGTACTTC.

For this clone: An end of the junction does not agree with germline; a read error may underlie this. V usage is TRBV5-4 and J usage is TRBJ2-7, with 9 bases fitting TRBD2. Germline CDR1 is SGHNT and CDR2 is YYREEE (reference sequence). The CDR3 runs 13 residues. The CDR3 sequence is CATSGRLSYEQYF. In nucleotides, the CDR3 is TGTGCCACCAGCGGGAGGCTCTCCTACGAGCAGTACTTC.

The V gene is TRBV5-5, the J gene TRBJ2-7; 10 bases are a match to TRBD2. Per the germline V gene, CDR1 is SGHKS and CDR2 is YYEKEE (reference sequence). V shed 3 bases, J shed 3 bases, and the junction held 3 bases outside the gene matches. The CDR3 is made up of 14 amino acids. The CDR3 nucleotides read TGTGCCAGCAGCTCCTGGACTAGCGGCTACGAGCAGTACTTC. This gives the protein CASSSWTSGYEQYF.

The chain combines TRBV2 with TRBJ1-5; no clear D. V was pared by 4 bases and J by 3 bases, with 13 bases between. The CDR3 loop spans 15 amino acids. Germline V gene lookup returns CDR1 SNHLY and CDR2 FYNNEI. The CDR3: CASSVIARDNQPQHF. In DNA, the CDR3 is TGTGCCAGCAGTGTCATAGCGAGGGACAATCAGCCCCAGCATTTT.

The V call is TRBV9, the J call TRBJ2-5; D not resolved. Germline CDR1 SGDLS, CDR2 YYNGEE. Trimming pared 1 base from V and 5 bases from J, leaving 9 bases between. CDR3 length: 13 residues. The CDR3 sequence is CASSVLATETQYF. CDR3 in DNA: TGTGCCAGCAGCGTATTAGCTACCGAGACCCAGTACTTC.

This clone was picked up one time. The chain couples TRBV5-5 to TRBJ2-3, with 11 bases fitting TRBD2. Germline CDR1 SGHKS, CDR2 YYEKEE (reference sequence). The CDR3 spans 16 residues. V lost 1 base, J lost 2 bases, and 3 bases stayed unmatched. CDR3 DNA sequence: TGTGCCAGCAGCTTGCTAGCGGGGGGTTCCACAGATACGCAGTATTTT. Protein: CASSLLAGGSTDTQYF. The full variable domain, its missing parts supplied by reference TRBV5-5 and TRBJ2-3, is DAGVTQSPTHLIKTRGQQVTLRCSPISGHKSVSWYQQVLGQGPQFIFQYYEKEERGRGNFPDRFSARQFPNYSSELNVNALLLGDSALYLCASSLLAGGSTDTQYFGPGTRLTVL.

The V and J genes are TRBV7-2 and TRBJ2-3, with 10 nucleotides matching TRBD2. The CDR3 has 17 residues. Germline V gene data show CDR1 as SGHTA and CDR2 as FQGNSA. V lost 3 bases and J lost 0; bases outside the gene matches: 6. The CDR3 region has the DNA TGTGCCAGCAGCTTTTTAGCGGGGGGACATAGCACAGATACGCAGTATTTT. This translates into CASSFLAGGHSTDTQYF.

The table lists this clone with a count of one. This rearrangement joins TRBV7-8 to TRBJ1-3; a weak D match, TRBD1 (5 bases). Between the trimmed V and J ends, which lost 2 bases and 10 bases, there was a span of 15 bases. The CDR3 runs 14 residues. Germline lookup yields CDR1 SGHVS and CDR2 FQNEAQ. The DNA for the CDR3 is TGTGCCAGCAGCTTACTCGGACCGGAGGGGACCATATATTTT. Translation: CASSLLGPEGTIYF.

The V call is TRBV11-2, the J call TRBJ1-1; 7 bases map to TRBD1. V was clipped by 5 bases and J by 1 base; unmatched bases: 16. Germline V CDR1 and CDR2: SGHAT, FQNNGV. CDR3 length equals 18 residues. The DNA for the CDR3 is TGTGCCAGCAGCGCCGCCCTTCTCCGGACAGGAGAGAACACTGAAGCTTTCTTT. Its protein is CASSAALLRTGENTEAFF.

This clone was seen a handful of times. The same CDR3 is also encoded by other DNA sequences in this sample. The J gene is TRBJ2-1, the V gene TRBV5-1; 10 bases fit TRBD1. The CDR3 has 14 amino acids. Germline CDR1 SGHRS, CDR2 YFSETQ. The ends lost 0 bases at V and 9 bases at J; junction bases unmatched: 3. The CDR3 here is CASSLGQGAGEQFF. The CDR3 nucleotides read TGCGCCAGCAGCTTGGGACAGGGGGCAGGTGAGCAGTTCTTC.

The chain is built from TRBV6-1 and TRBJ1-1; D may be TRBD1 (6 bases). V shed 6 bases and J shed 3 bases, with 11 bases lying between them. CDR1 is MNHNS, CDR2 SASEGT, per germline. CDR3 length: 13 residues. CDR3: CASRWTDYTEAFF. CDR3 nucleotides: TGTGCCAGCAGGTGGACAGATTACACTGAAGCTTTCTTT.

This chain joins TRBV29-1 and TRBJ1-1; 7 bases match TRBD1. CDR1 and CDR2 (germline): SQVTM, ANQGSEA. The CDR3 length is 12 residues. The J segment lost 5 bases and the V segment lost 4 bases, leaving 4 bases of the junction unmatched. The CDR3 nucleotides read TGCAGCGTTGTCCCCAGGGGGACTGAAGCTTTCTTT. It codes for CSVVPRGTEAFF.

This clone was seen only a few times. V gene TRBV30 combines with J gene TRBJ1-1; D remains ambiguous. Germline V CDR1 and CDR2: GTSNPN, SVGIG (reference sequence). Trimming removed 5 bases from V and 1 base from J, with 8 bases in between. The CDR3 runs 12 residues. DNA of the CDR3: TGTGCCTGGTATCGCAGGAACACTGAAGCTTTCTTT. It yields the protein CAWYRRNTEAFF.

The chain carries TRBV6-2 or TRBV6-3 and TRBJ2-1, with 11 positions matching TRBD2. Germline-derived CDR1 and CDR2 are MNHEY and SVGEGT. This CDR3 is built from 15 residues. V lost 2 bases to trimming and J lost 8 bases; unmatched junction nucleotides: 5. CDR3 bases: TGTGCCAGCAGTTACAAGGGACTAGCGGACTATGAGCAGTTCTTC. This translates into CASSYKGLADYEQFF.

The chain joins TRBV5-1 to TRBJ1-2; D may be TRBD1 (6 bases). In germline, CDR1 is SGHRS, CDR2 YFSETQ. V dropped 2 bases and J dropped 2 bases, with 10 bases sitting between them. The CDR3 totals 14 residues. CDR3 in amino acids: CASSFSQGNYGYTF. CDR3 in DNA: TGCGCCAGCAGCTTTAGTCAGGGGAACTATGGCTACACCTTC.